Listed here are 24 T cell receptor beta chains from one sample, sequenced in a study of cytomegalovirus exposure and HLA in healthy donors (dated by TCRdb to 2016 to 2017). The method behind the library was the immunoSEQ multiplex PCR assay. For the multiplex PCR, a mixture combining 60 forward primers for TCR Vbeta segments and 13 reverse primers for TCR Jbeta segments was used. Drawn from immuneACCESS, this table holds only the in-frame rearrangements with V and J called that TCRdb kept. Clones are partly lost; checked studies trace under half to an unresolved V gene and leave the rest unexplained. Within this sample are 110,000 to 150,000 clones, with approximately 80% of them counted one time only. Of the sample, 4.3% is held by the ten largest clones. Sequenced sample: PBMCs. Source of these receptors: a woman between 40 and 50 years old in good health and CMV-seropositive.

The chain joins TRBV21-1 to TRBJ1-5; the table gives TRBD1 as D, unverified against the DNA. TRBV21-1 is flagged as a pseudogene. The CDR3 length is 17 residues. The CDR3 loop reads CASSAQKGDTPNQPQHF. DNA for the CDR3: TGTGCCAGCAGCGCTCAGAAGGGGGACACCCCCAATCAGCCCCAGCATTTT.

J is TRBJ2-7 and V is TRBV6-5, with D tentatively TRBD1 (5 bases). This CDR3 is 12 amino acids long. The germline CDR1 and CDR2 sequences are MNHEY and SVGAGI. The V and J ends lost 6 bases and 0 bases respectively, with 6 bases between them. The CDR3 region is CASRGPSYEQYF. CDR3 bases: TGTGCCAGCAGGGGGCCCTCCTACGAGCAGTACTTC.

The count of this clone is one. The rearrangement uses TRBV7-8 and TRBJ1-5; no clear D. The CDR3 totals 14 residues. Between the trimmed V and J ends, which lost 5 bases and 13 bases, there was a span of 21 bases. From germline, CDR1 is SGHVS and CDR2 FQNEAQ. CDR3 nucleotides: TGTGCCAGCAGCCCGGGTGGCGGTTCGATCGATCAGCATTTT. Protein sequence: CASSPGGGSIDQHF.

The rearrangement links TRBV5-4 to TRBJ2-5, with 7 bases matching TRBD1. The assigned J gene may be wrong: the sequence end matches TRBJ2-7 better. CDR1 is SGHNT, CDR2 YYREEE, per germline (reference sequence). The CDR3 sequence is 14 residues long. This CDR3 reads CASSLEQGTYEQYF. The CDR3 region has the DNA TGTGCCAGCAGCTTGGAACAGGGGACCTACGAGCAGTACTTC.

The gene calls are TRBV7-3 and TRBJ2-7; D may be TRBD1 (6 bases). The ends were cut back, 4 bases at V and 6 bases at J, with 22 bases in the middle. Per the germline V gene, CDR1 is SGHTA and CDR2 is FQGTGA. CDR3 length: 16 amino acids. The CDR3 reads CASSSNSGSLRGEQYF. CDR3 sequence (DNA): TGTGCCAGCAGCTCCAACTCCGGAAGCCTCAGGGGCGAGCAGTACTTC.

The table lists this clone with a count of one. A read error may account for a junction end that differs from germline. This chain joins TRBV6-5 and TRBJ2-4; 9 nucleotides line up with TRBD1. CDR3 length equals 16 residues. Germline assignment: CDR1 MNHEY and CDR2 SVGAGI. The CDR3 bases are TGTGCCAGCAGTTACACTGGGACAGGGATGGGTAACATTCAGCACTTC. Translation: CASSYTGTGMGNIQHF.

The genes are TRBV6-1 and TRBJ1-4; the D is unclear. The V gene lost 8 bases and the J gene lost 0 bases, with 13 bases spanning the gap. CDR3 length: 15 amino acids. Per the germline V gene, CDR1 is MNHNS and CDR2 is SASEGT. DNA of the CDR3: TGTGCCAGCTGCGAGGTCCCAGCAACTAATGAAAAACTGTTTTTT. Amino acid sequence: CASCEVPATNEKLFF.

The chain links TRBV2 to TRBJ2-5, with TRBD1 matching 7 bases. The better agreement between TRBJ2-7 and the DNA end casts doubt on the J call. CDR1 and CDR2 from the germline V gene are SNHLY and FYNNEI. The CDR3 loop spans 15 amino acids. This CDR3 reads CASSDGRQGFYEQYF. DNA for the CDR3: TGTGCCAGCAGTGACGGTCGACAGGGATTTTACGAGCAGTACTTC.

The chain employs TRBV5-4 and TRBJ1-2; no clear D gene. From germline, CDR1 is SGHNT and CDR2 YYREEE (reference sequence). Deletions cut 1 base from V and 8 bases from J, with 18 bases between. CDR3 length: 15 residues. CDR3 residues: CASSLFRVSNRGYTF. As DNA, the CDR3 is TGTGCCAGCAGCTTGTTTCGGGTGTCTAATAGAGGCTACACCTTC.

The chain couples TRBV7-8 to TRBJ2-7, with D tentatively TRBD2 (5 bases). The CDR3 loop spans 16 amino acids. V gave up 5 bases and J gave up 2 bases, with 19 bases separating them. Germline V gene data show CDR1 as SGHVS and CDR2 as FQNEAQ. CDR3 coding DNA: TGTGCCAGCAGCCCCGTTTCTGGTAGCGCAGCCTACGAGCAGTACTTC. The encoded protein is CASSPVSGSAAYEQYF.

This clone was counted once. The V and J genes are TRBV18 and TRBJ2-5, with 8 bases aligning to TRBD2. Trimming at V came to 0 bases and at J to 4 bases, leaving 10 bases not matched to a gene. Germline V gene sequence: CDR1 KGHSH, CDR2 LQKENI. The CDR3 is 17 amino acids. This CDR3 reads CASSPPNQREFGETQYF. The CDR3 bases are TGTGCCAGCTCACCACCTAATCAGCGGGAGTTTGGAGAGACCCAGTACTTC. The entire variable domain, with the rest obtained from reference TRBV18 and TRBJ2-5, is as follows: NAGVMQNPRHLVRRRGQEARLRCSPMKGHSHVYWYRQLPEEGLKFMVYLQKENIIDESGMPKERFSAEFPKEGPSILRIQQVVRGDSAAYFCASSPPNQREFGETQYFGPGTRLLVL.

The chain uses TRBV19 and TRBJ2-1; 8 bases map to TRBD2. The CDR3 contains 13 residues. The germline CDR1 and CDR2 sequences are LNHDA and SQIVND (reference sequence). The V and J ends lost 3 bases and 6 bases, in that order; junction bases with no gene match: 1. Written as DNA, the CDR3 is TGTGCCAGTAGTATCGGGACTAGCAATGAGCAGTTCTTC. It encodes CASSIGTSNEQFF.

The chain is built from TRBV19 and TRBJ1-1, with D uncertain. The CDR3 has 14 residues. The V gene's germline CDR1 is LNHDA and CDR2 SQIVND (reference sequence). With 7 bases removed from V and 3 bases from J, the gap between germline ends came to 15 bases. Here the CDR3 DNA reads TGTGCCAGTACCGGGAGGCAGCCTTACACTGAAGCTTTCTTT. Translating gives CASTGRQPYTEAFF. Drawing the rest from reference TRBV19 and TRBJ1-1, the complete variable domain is DGGITQSPKYLFRKEGQNVTLSCEQNLNHDAMYWYRQDPGQGLRLIYYSQIVNDFQKGDIAEGYSVSREKKESFPLTVTSAQKNPTAFYLCASTGRQPYTEAFFGQGTRLTVV.

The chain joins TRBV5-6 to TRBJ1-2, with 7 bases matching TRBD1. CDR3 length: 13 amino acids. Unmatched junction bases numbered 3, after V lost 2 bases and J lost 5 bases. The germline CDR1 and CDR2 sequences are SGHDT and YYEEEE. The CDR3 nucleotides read TGTGCCAGCAGCTTCCAGGGGGGTTATGGCTACACCTTC. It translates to CASSFQGGYGYTF.

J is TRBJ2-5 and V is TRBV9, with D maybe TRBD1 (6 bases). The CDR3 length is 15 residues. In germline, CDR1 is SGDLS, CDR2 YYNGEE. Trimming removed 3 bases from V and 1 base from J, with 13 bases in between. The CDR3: CASSARDNRQETQYF. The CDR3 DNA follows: TGTGCCAGCAGCGCCAGGGACAACCGCCAAGAGACCCAGTACTTC.

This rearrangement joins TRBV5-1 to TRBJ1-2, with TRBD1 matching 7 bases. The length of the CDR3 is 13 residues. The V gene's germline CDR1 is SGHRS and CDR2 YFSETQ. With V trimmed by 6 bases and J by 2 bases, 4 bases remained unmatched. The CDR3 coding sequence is TGCGCCAGCAACGCGGGACAGAACTATGGCTACACCTTC. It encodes CASNAGQNYGYTF.

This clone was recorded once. This CDR3 is CASSVGAGGATGELFF. In DNA, the CDR3 is TGTGCCAGCAGCGTAGGAGCGGGAGGGGCCACCGGGGAGCTGTTTTTT. V is TRBV9 and J is TRBJ2-2, with 10 bases fitting TRBD2. CDR1 is SGDLS and CDR2 is YYNGEE in the germline V gene. The CDR3 is made up of 16 amino acids. J lost 4 bases, V lost 0 bases, and 3 bases had no gene match.

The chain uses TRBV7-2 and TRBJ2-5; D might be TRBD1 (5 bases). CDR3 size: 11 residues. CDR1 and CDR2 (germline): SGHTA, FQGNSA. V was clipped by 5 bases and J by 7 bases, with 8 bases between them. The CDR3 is CASSQGVTQYF. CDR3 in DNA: TGTGCCAGCAGCCAAGGGGTGACCCAGTACTTC.

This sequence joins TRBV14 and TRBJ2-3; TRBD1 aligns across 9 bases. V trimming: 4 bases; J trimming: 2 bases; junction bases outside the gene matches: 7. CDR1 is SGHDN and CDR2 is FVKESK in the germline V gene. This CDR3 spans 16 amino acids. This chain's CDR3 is CASSLDRGLFTDTQYF. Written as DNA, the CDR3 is TGTGCCAGCAGCCTGGACAGGGGACTTTTCACAGATACGCAGTATTTT. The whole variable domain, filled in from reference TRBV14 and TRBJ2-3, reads EAGVTQFPSHSVIEKGQTVTLRCDPISGHDNLYWYRRVMGKEIKFLLHFVKESKQDESGMPNNRFLAERTGGTYSTLKVQPAELEDSGVYFCASSLDRGLFTDTQYFGPGTRLTVL.

The CDR3 DNA reads as TGCGCCAGCAGCTTGGGGCCGGCGGGGGAGACTGAAGCTTTCTTT. Amino acid sequence: CASSLGPAGETEAFF. The V gene is TRBV5-1, the J gene TRBJ1-1; D might be TRBD1 (5 bases). V was pared by 0 bases and J by 5 bases, with 14 bases between. Germline V gene lookup returns CDR1 SGHRS and CDR2 YFSETQ. The CDR3 consists of 15 residues.

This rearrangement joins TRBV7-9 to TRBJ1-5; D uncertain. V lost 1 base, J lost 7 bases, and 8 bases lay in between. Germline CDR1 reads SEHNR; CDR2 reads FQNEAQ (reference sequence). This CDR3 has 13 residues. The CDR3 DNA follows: TGTGCCAGCAGCTTAGTCGAGGGCCAGCCCCAGCATTTT. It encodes CASSLVEGQPQHF.

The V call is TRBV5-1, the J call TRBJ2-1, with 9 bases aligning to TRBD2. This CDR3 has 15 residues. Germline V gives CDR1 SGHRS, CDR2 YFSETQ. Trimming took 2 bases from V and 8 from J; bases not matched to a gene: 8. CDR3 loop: CASSFGAGGSHEQFF. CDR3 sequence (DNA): TGCGCCAGCAGCTTCGGAGCGGGAGGTAGCCATGAGCAGTTCTTC.

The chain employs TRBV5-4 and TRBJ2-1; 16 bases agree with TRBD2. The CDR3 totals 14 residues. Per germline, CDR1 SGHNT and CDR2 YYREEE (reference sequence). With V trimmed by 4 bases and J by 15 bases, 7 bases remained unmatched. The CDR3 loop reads CASSGGLAGGPGFF. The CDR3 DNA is TGTGCCAGCAGCGGGGGACTAGCGGGAGGGCCGGGGTTCTTC. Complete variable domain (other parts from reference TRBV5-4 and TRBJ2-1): ETGVTQSPTHLIKTRGQQVTLRCSSQSGHNTVSWYQQALGQGPQFIFQYYREEENGRGNFPPRFSGLQFPNYSSELNVNALELDDSALYLCASSGGLAGGPGFFGPGTRLTVL.

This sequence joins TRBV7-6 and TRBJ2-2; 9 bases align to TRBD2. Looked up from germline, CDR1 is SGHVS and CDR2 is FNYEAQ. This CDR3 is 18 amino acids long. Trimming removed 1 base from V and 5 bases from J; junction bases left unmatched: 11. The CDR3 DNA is TGTGCCAGCAGCTTAGTGGTCCCCGGGACTAGCTATACCGGGGAGCTGTTTTTT. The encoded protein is CASSLVVPGTSYTGELFF.